This TCR beta chain comes out of a study of blood T cell repertoires in COVID-19. Produced via immunoSEQ multiplex PCR; TCRdb's table is partial and in-frame only. In the table there are approximately 380,000 clones, roughly 90% of which are singletons. Germline assignment: CDR1 SGHNT and CDR2 YENEEA. Trimming stripped 3 bases from V and 3 bases from J, with 11 bases between. CDR3 length: 15 amino acids. Sequencing was carried out using PBMCs or T cells enriched from blood (not recorded which). This TCR was recovered from a woman between 40 and 50 years old who had been exposed to COVID-19. The chain has TRBV11-3 and TRBJ1-4; D ambiguous. In DNA, the CDR3 is TGTGCCAGCAGCTTTAGGAGCTCGGCTAATGAAAAACTGTTTTTT. Protein sequence: CASSFRSSANEKLFF. Together with reference TRBV11-3 and TRBJ1-4, the CDR3 gives the full variable domain: EAGVVQSPRYKIIEKKQPVAFWCNPISGHNTLYWYLQNLGQGPELLIRYENEEAVDDSQLPKDRFSAERLKGVDSTLKIQPAELGDSAVYLCASSFRSSANEKLFFGSGTQLSVL.